This TCR beta chain came from a study of identical twins. Study-wide results and caveats: Model-predicted out-of-frame TCR alpha sharing fell below observed values in monozygotic twins. Excess twin sharing in beta out-of-frame sequences was weaker. For zero-insertion analyses, partial confounding could come from invariant MAIT and iNKT cells.

Via MiXCR, TCRdb re-called the 5' RACE reads, giving one row per CDR3 protein. This sample has 450,000 or so distinct CDR3 sequences, with approximately 15% found just once. This clonotype was picked up a small number of times. Its specificity is unknown. The junction differs from germline at one of its ends, possibly a read error. This CDR3 region has 11 residues. These data were likewise used in another study, on yellow fever vaccine responses in identical twins.

Input material: CD4+ T cells sorted from blood. The sequence derives from a woman under 30 in good health. V is TRBV12-3 or TRBV12-4 and J is TRBJ1-3; the match to TRBD1 covers 7 bases. CDR3 loop: CASRPGTALHF. In DNA, the CDR3 is TGTGCCAGCAGACCGGGGACAGCGCTCCATTTT.